This T cell receptor (beta chain) appears in the sequencing data of a study of T-cell memory formation after mild COVID-19. V gave up 2 bases and J gave up 2 bases, with 6 bases separating them. This CDR3 contains 13 residues. TCRdb called the 5' RACE reads again in MiXCR, with one record for every CDR3 protein. Of around 370,000 distinct CDR3 sequences in the sample, around 21% are singletons; the top ten hold around 13%. This TCR was recovered from an adult woman who had mild COVID-19 (a few samples of this study predate the infection). Cell type and time point are not known. The sequencing sample was made of PBMCs or a T cell subset sorted from them (not recorded which). This chain links TRBV12-3 or TRBV12-4 with TRBJ1-2; the D is unclear. The DNA for the CDR3 is TGTGCCAGCAGTTTACGCACCAACTATGGCTACACCTTC. Its translation is CASSLRTNYGYTF.